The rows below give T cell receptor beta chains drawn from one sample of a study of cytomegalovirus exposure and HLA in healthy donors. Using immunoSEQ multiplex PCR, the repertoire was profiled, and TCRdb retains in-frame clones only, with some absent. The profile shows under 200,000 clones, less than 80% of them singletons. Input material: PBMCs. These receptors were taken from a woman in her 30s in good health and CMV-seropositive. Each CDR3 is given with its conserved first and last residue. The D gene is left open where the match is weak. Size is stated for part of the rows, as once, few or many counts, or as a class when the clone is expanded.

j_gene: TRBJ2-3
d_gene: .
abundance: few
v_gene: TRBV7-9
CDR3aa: CASSPRRRTSTDTQYF
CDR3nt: TGTGCCAGCAGCCCAAGGAGGCGCACTAGCACAGATACGCAGTATTTT

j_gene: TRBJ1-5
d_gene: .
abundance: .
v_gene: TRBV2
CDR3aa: CASKQGINQPQHF
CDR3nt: TGTGCCAGCAAACAGGGAATCAATCAGCCCCAGCATTTT

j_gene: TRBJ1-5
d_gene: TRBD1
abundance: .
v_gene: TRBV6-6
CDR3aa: CASSSRQGDQPQHF
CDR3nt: TGTGCCAGCAGTTCCCGACAGGGTGATCAGCCCCAGCATTTT

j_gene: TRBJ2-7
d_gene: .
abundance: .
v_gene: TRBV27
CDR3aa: CASSPLDYISYEQYF
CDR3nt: TGTGCCAGCAGTCCCCTAGACTACATCTCCTACGAGCAGTACTTC

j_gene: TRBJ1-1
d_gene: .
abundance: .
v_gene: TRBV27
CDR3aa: CASTDVGANTEAFF
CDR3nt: TGTGCCAGCACCGACGTGGGGGCGAACACTGAAGCTTTCTTT

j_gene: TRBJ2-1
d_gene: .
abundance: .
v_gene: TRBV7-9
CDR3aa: CASSPLSGDNEQFF
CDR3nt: TGTGCCAGCAGCCCGCTATCGGGGGACAATGAGCAGTTCTTC

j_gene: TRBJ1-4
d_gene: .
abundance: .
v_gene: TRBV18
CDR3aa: CASSPRASATNEKLFF
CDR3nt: TGTGCCAGCTCACCACGGGCGAGTGCAACTAATGAAAAACTGTTTTTT

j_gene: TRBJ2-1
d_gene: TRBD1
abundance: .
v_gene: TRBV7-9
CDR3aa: CASSSTGDEQFF
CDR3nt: TGTGCCAGCAGCTCAACAGGGGATGAGCAGTTCTTC

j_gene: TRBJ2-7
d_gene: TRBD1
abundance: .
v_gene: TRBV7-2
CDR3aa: CASSLVADRGLGEQYF
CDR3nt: TGTGCCAGCAGCTTAGTTGCCGACAGGGGCTTGGGCGAGCAGTACTTC

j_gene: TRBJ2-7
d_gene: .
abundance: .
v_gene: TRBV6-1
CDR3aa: CASKEAPESSYEQYF
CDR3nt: TGTGCCAGCAAAGAAGCCCCGGAGTCTTCCTACGAGCAGTACTTC

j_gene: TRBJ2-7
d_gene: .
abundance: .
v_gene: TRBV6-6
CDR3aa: CASSYGGIYEQYF
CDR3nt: TGTGCCAGCAGTTACGGGGGGATCTACGAGCAGTACTTC

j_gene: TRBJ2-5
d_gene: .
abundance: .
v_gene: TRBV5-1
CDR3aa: CASSLPELETQYF
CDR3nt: TGCGCCAGCAGCTTACCGGAGCTGGAGACCCAGTACTTC

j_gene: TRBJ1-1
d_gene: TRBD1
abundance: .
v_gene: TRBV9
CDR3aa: CASSGTGGNTEAFF
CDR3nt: TGTGCCAGCAGCGGAACAGGGGGGAACACTGAAGCTTTCTTT

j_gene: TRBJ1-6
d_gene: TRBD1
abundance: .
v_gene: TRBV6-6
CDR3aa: CASRTGTGYNSPLHF
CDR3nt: TGTGCCAGCAGAACCGGGACAGGCTATAATTCACCCCTCCACTTT

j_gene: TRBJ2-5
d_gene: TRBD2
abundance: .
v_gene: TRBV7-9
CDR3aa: CASSHSPSGSGETQYF
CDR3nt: TGTGCCAGCAGCCATTCCCCTAGCGGGAGTGGAGAGACCCAGTACTTC

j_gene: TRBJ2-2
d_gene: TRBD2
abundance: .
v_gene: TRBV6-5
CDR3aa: CASSLIAGNTGELFF
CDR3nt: TGTGCCAGCAGTTTAATAGCGGGGAACACCGGGGAGCTGTTTTTT

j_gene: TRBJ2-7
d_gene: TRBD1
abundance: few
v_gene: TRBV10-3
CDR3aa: CATSGGHEQYF
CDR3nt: TGTGCCACCTCAGGGGGTCACGAGCAGTACTTC

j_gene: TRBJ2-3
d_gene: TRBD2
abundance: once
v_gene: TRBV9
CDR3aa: CASSPGTTTDTQYF
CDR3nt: TGTGCCAGCAGCCCCGGGACTACCACAGATACGCAGTATTTT

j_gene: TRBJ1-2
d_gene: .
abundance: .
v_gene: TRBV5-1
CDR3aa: CASSLRTPLFNNYGYTF
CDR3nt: TGCGCCAGCAGCTTGAGGACACCTCTCTTTAATAACTATGGCTACACCTTC

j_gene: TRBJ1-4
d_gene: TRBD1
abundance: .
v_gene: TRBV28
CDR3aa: CASSSQGAGNEKLFF
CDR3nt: TGTGCCAGCAGTAGTCAGGGGGCCGGTAATGAAAAACTGTTTTTT

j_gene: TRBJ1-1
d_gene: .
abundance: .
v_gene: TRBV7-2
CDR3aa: CASSYDSEAFF
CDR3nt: TGTGCCAGCAGCTACGACAGTGAAGCTTTCTTT

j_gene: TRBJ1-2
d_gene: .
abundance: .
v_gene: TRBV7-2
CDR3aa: CASSLKDSYGYTF
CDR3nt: TGTGCCAGCAGCTTGAAGGACAGCTATGGCTACACCTTC

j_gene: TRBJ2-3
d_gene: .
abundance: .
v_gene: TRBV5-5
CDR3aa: CASSSQGFSTDTQYF
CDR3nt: TGTGCCAGCAGTTCACAGGGTTTTAGCACAGATACGCAGTATTTT

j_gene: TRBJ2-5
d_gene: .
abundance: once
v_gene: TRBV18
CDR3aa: CASSNTLTGPSQETQYF
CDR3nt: TGTGCCAGCTCCAACACCCTAACAGGGCCCTCTCAAGAGACCCAGTACTTC